This T cell receptor (beta chain) was found in a study of blood T cell repertoires in COVID-19. About the research overall: Samples came from the United States, Italy and Spain, spanning acute and convalescent COVID-19.

The germline gives CDR1 MNHEY, CDR2 SVGAGI. The CDR3 runs 15 residues. The V gene lost 6 bases and the J gene lost 2 bases, with 14 bases spanning the gap. Some clones are missing from TCRdb's copy, which holds only in-frame ones; the method was immunoSEQ multiplex PCR. The table has about 300,000 clones, around 87% seen once; the top ten hold 1% to 1.5%. The specimen was peripheral blood. The sequence was collected from a man aged 65 to 85 with acute or convalescent COVID-19. V gene TRBV6-5 combines with J gene TRBJ1-5; maybe TRBD1 (6 bases). The CDR3 is CASRLRGNGNQPQHF. Here the CDR3 DNA reads TGTGCCAGCAGACTCAGGGGTAACGGCAATCAGCCCCAGCATTTT.